What follows are 24 T cell receptor beta chains derived from one specimen sequenced in a study of control samples from healthy donors and cancer patients. The data were produced by immunoSEQ multiplex PCR, yet TCRdb's version contains in-frame clones alone and is incomplete. This table holds 390,000 or so clones, 90% found once. Sequenced material: PBMCs. Every receptor here comes from a man aged 40-55 years with head and neck cancer.

Worth noting for this clone: One end of the junction fails to match germline, which may point to a read error. This sequence joins TRBV6-6 and TRBJ1-1; D gene ambiguous. The CDR3 consists of 14 residues. Per germline, CDR1 MNHNY and CDR2 SVGAGI (reference sequence). The CDR3 loop is CASSHSEFNTEAFF. In nucleotides, the CDR3 is TGTGCCAGCAGTCACTCTGAGTTTAACACTGAAGCTTTCTTT.

This chain joins TRBV11-2 and TRBJ1-1; weak D call: TRBD1 (5 bases). This CDR3 contains 14 residues. CDR1 is SGHAT and CDR2 is FQNNGV in the germline V gene. V was clipped by 5 bases and J by 5 bases, with 15 bases between them. The CDR3 nucleotides are TGTGCCAGCAGCCCAGGACGGGGGTGGACTGAAGCTTTCTTT. It codes for CASSPGRGWTEAFF.

The rearrangement links TRBV10-3 to TRBJ2-7; D is possibly TRBD1 (6 bases). The CDR3 length is 14 residues. V was pared by 2 bases and J by 4 bases, with 12 bases between. CDR1 is ENHRY, CDR2 SYGVKD, per germline. The CDR3 nucleotides read TGTGCCATCAGTGAGCCCGGGACACCTTACGAGCAGTACTTC. Amino acid sequence: CAISEPGTPYEQYF.

The chain employs TRBV25-1 and TRBJ2-5; perhaps TRBD1 as D (6 bases). Per the germline V gene, CDR1 is MGHDK and CDR2 is SYGVNS. V dropped 7 bases and J dropped 4 bases, with 13 bases sitting between them. The CDR3 has 13 amino acids. This chain's CDR3 is CASKEGGRETQYF. CDR3 sequence (DNA): TGTGCCAGCAAGGAAGGGGGTAGAGAGACCCAGTACTTC.

This clone came up once. The chain employs TRBV20-1 and TRBJ1-5; D is ambiguous. Germline assignment: CDR1 DFQATT and CDR2 SNEGSKA (reference sequence). V dropped 3 bases and J dropped 4 bases, with 7 bases sitting between them. This CDR3 comprises 12 residues. The CDR3 sequence: CSASRENQPQHF. The CDR3 nucleotides are TGCAGTGCTAGTCGAGAAAATCAGCCCCAGCATTTT.

The genes are TRBV29-1 and TRBJ1-1, with 8 bases identical to TRBD1. Unmatched junction bases numbered 7, after V lost 6 bases and J lost 4 bases. Looked up from germline, CDR1 is SQVTM and CDR2 is ANQGSEA. There are 13 residues in the CDR3. CDR3 amino acids: CSVRGLGSTEAFF. CDR3 DNA sequence: TGCAGCGTCAGGGGGCTGGGGAGCACTGAAGCTTTCTTT.

This chain joins TRBV30 and TRBJ2-1; 8 positions match TRBD2. The CDR3 has 13 amino acids. Germline V gene lookup returns CDR1 GTSNPN and CDR2 SVGIG (reference sequence). V was pared by 7 bases and J by 5 bases, with 7 bases of the junction left unmatched. CDR3: CALPGLVNNEQFF. The CDR3 DNA reads as TGTGCCTTACCGGGACTAGTGAACAATGAGCAGTTCTTC.

This chain connects TRBV11-1 to TRBJ2-7, with D perhaps being TRBD1 or TRBD2 (5 bases each). Looked up from germline, CDR1 is SGHAT and CDR2 is FQDESV (reference sequence). Deletions cut 0 bases from V and 0 bases from J, with 12 bases between. This CDR3 is 16 amino acids long. The CDR3 bases are TGTGCCAGCAGCTTAGCGAGGGGACCCAGCTCCTACGAGCAGTACTTC. This gives the protein CASSLARGPSSYEQYF.

This clone appeared once. The CDR3 region is CASSLVGGAGNTIYF. CDR3 bases: TGCGCCAGCAGCTTGGTTGGGGGGGCTGGAAACACCATATATTTT. This chain connects TRBV5-1 to TRBJ1-3, with a tentative D call TRBD1 (5 bases). Germline values: CDR1 SGHRS, CDR2 YFSETQ. V was trimmed by 0 bases and J by 2 bases, leaving 9 bases between them. This CDR3 is built from 15 residues.

The genes are TRBV11-2 and TRBJ2-5; D possibly corresponds to TRBD1 (5 bases). From germline, CDR1 is SGHAT and CDR2 FQNNGV. Trimming stripped 1 base from V and 2 bases from J, with 14 bases between. The CDR3 is 16 residues long. CDR3 in amino acids: CASSLGPVPGQETQYF. Here the CDR3 DNA reads TGTGCCAGCAGCTTAGGTCCCGTGCCAGGGCAAGAGACCCAGTACTTC.

V and J are TRBV10-2 and TRBJ2-3; 10 nucleotides align to TRBD2. This CDR3 is built from 15 residues. J was trimmed by 6 bases and V by 5 bases; bases with no gene match: 8. Per the germline V gene, CDR1 is WSHSY and CDR2 is SAAADI. The CDR3 loop reads CASSRTSGLVDTQYF. The CDR3 bases are TGCGCCAGCAGTCGGACTAGCGGTTTGGTGGATACGCAGTATTTT.

The V gene is TRBV6-6, the J gene TRBJ2-1; 9 positions agree with TRBD1. The germline CDR1 and CDR2 sequences are MNHNY and SVGAGI (reference sequence). This CDR3 spans 18 amino acids. J was trimmed by 5 bases and V by 6 bases; bases with no gene match: 17. As DNA, the CDR3 is TGTGCCAGCAGCCGACTCCGACCGGGACAGGGTTCCCACAATGAGCAGTTCTTC. Translating gives CASSRLRPGQGSHNEQFF.

This clone was seen just once. Other DNA sequences within the sample encode an identical CDR3. The genes are TRBV29-1 and TRBJ1-1; TRBD1 is a possible D gene (6 bases). V was shortened by 0 bases and J by 1 base, with 6 bases between the two germline ends. The CDR3 loop spans 13 amino acids. Germline values: CDR1 SQVTM, CDR2 ANQGSEA. DNA of the CDR3: TGCAGCGTTGAAGAAGGGGGGAACACTGAAGCTTTCTTT. Protein product: CSVEEGGNTEAFF. The variable domain in full, completed from reference TRBV29-1 and TRBJ1-1, reads SAVISQKPSRDICQRGTSLTIQCQVDSQVTMMFWYRQQPGQSLTLIATANQGSEATYESGFVIDKFPISRPNLTFSTLTVSNMSPEDSSIYLCSVEEGGNTEAFFGQGTRLTVV.

The genes are TRBV28 and TRBJ2-1; the match to TRBD1 covers 8 bases. The ends lost 6 bases at V and 4 bases at J; junction bases unmatched: 14. Looked up from germline, CDR1 is MDHEN and CDR2 is SYDVKM. The CDR3 length is 17 residues. In DNA form, the CDR3 reads TGTGCCAGCAGGCCAGGGGGCACGGGTGTAGGATACAATGAGCAGTTCTTC. It encodes CASRPGGTGVGYNEQFF.

The chain links TRBV19 to TRBJ2-1, with a possible D match to TRBD1 (5 bases). The germline V and J ends were trimmed by 4 bases and 0 bases, with 16 bases remaining between them. The CDR3 extends over 17 amino acids. Germline V gives CDR1 LNHDA, CDR2 SQIVND (reference sequence). Here the CDR3 reads CASSKQNQGGSYNEQFF. Here the CDR3 DNA reads TGTGCCAGTAGTAAACAAAACCAGGGTGGCTCCTACAATGAGCAGTTCTTC.

The chain links TRBV29-1 to TRBJ1-1, with D possibly being TRBD1 (6 bases). The V end was cut by 6 bases, the J end by 0 bases, with 17 bases between. This CDR3 is built from 15 residues. Germline loops: CDR1 SQVTM, CDR2 ANQGSEA. CDR3 region: CSVERVGGLNTEAFF. The CDR3 DNA sequence: TGCAGCGTGGAAAGGGTTGGGGGCCTGAACACTGAAGCTTTCTTT.

The gene calls are TRBV5-5 and TRBJ1-5; D possibly corresponds to TRBD1 (6 bases). The ends were cut back, 0 bases at V and 6 bases at J, with 7 bases in the middle. There are 13 residues in the CDR3. Germline CDR1 is SGHKS and CDR2 is YYEKEE (reference sequence). CDR3 loop: CASSLEGGQPQHF. For the CDR3, the DNA is TGTGCCAGCAGCTTGGAAGGGGGTCAGCCCCAGCATTTT.

V gene TRBV14 combines with J gene TRBJ2-1, with D unresolved. Per germline, CDR1 SGHDN and CDR2 FVKESK. The CDR3 totals 15 residues. V shed 2 bases and J shed 14 bases, with 22 bases lying between them. CDR3 protein: CASSQLLPGPSGKFF. CDR3 bases: TGTGCCAGCAGCCAATTACTCCCTGGACCCTCCGGCAAGTTCTTC.

The chain couples TRBV28 to TRBJ1-5, with 8 bases matching TRBD1. The CDR3 has 14 amino acids. V lost 5 bases, J lost 5 bases, and 5 bases stayed unmatched. Germline values: CDR1 MDHEN, CDR2 SYDVKM. The CDR3 DNA reads TGTGCCAGCAGTCCAGACAGGGGATATCAGCCCCAGCATTTT. Its protein is CASSPDRGYQPQHF. Full variable domain (rest looked up from reference TRBV28 and TRBJ1-5): DVKVTQSSRYLVKRTGEKVFLECVQDMDHENMFWYRQDPGLGLRLIYFSYDVKMKEKGDIPEGYSVSREKKERFSLILESASTNQTSMYLCASSPDRGYQPQHFGDGTRLSIL.

The CDR3, as DNA: TGTGCCAGCAGCAAAGGGGGAAACAGGGATGATAACTATGGCTACACCTTC. Its translation: CASSKGGNRDDNYGYTF. This chain uses TRBV21-1 with TRBJ1-2; whether TRBD1, the table's D call, matches the DNA was not checked. TRBV21-1 is recorded as a pseudogene. The CDR3 contains 17 residues.

The chain links TRBV20-1 to TRBJ1-4; D may be TRBD1 (6 bases). CDR1 is DFQATT, CDR2 SNEGSKA, per germline (reference sequence). The V end lost 3 bases, the J end lost 7 bases, and 12 bases lay between the germline ends. The CDR3 contains 13 residues. The CDR3 sequence: CSASLGAGEKLFF. For the CDR3, the DNA is TGCAGTGCTAGTTTGGGGGCCGGTGAAAAACTGTTTTTT.

The V call is TRBV10-3, the J call TRBJ1-6, with 9 nucleotides matching TRBD1. In germline, CDR1 is ENHRY, CDR2 SYGVKD. The CDR3 sequence is 14 residues long. Trimming at V came to 4 bases and at J to 6 bases, leaving 1 base not matched to a gene. The chain's CDR3 is CAISGDRANSPLHF. CDR3 DNA: TGTGCCATCAGTGGGGACAGGGCTAATTCACCCCTCCACTTT.

The rearrangement joins TRBV6-5 to TRBJ2-1; D could derive from TRBD1 or TRBD2 (5 bases each). This CDR3 has 15 amino acids. Between the trimmed V and J ends, which lost 6 bases and 7 bases, there was a span of 19 bases. The germline CDR1 and CDR2 sequences are MNHEY and SVGAGI. The CDR3 sequence is CASSYEGPPNNEQFF. The CDR3 coding sequence is TGTGCCAGCAGCTACGAGGGACCACCTAATAATGAGCAGTTCTTC.

The chain recombines TRBV29-1 with TRBJ1-2; 7 bases fit TRBD1. J was trimmed by 1 base and V by 7 bases; bases with no gene match: 9. The CDR3 has 14 residues. The germline V gene has CDR1 SQVTM and CDR2 ANQGSEA. The chain's CDR3 is CSAHRQGSNYGYTF. CDR3 DNA: TGCAGCGCCCATCGACAGGGAAGTAACTATGGCTACACCTTC.